This T cell receptor (beta chain) is drawn from a study of blood T cells in healthy people across ages. A J-beta primer mix and a sample-barcoded 5' primer were used in a second PCR of roughly 7 to 12 cycles. Every cDNA molecule carried a tag from a template-switch adaptor bearing 12 random nucleotides. MiXCR, applied by TCRdb to the 5' RACE reads, yields one record per CDR3 protein. This sample has approximately 1.5 million distinct CDR3 sequences; approximately 43% occur once, and the top ten carry roughly 3.7%. The V gene's germline CDR1 is SGHTA and CDR2 FQGNSA. V lost 5 bases and J lost 4; bases outside the gene matches: 13. The CDR3 is made up of 16 amino acids.

This receptor was taken from a woman aged 18-30 years in good health. Source material: blood. The chain has TRBV7-2 and TRBJ2-7; 8 bases fit TRBD2. The CDR3 reads CASSASGSGIKYEQYF. The CDR3 bases are TGTGCCAGCAGCGCCTCGGGTAGCGGGATTAAGTACGAGCAGTACTTC.